The subject of this entry is one TCR beta chain. The record originates from a study of cytomegalovirus exposure and HLA in healthy donors. The V and J ends lost 5 bases and 0 bases respectively, with 11 bases between them. The CDR3 has 14 amino acids. Per germline, CDR1 GTSNPN and CDR2 SVGIG (reference sequence). Primers for the PCR totalled 60 Vbeta and 13 Jbeta. TCRdb's copy holds only in-frame clones and misses some; the assay was immunoSEQ multiplex PCR. The data contain about 220,000 clones, more than 60% of them seen just once; the ten biggest clones take up 1.8%. Sequencing was performed on PBMCs. The origin of this receptor is a woman in her 30s in good health and CMV-seronegative. This chain joins TRBV30 and TRBJ1-5; a weak D match, TRBD1 (5 bases). This CDR3 reads CAWQDIYSNQPQHF. CDR3 nucleotides: TGTGCCTGGCAGGACATTTATAGCAATCAGCCCCAGCATTTT.